Each of the 9 T cell receptor beta chains below was sequenced from the same sample in a study of cytomegalovirus exposure and HLA in healthy donors. Primers for the PCR totalled 60 Vbeta and 13 Jbeta. TCRdb's copy holds only in-frame clones and misses some; the assay was immunoSEQ multiplex PCR. The table records around 140,000 clones, roughly 71% of them present only once. The sample comprised PBMCs. These receptors originate from a man younger than 40 in good health and CMV-seronegative.

The chain has TRBV7-9 and TRBJ2-7; maybe TRBD2 (5 bases). Germline V gives CDR1 SEHNR, CDR2 FQNEAQ (reference sequence). This CDR3 spans 16 amino acids. The V end was cut by 5 bases, the J end by 0 bases, with 17 bases between. CDR3 sequence (DNA): TGTGCCAGCAGCGGCATAAGGACTGCAAGCTCCTACGAGCAGTACTTC. Encoded protein: CASSGIRTASSYEQYF.

This clone was picked up one time. The junction does not match germline at one end; this may be a read error. The chain employs TRBV6-5 and TRBJ1-2; D is ambiguous. CDR3 length: 11 amino acids. CDR1 MNHEY and CDR2 SVGAGI come from the germline V gene. The CDR3 sequence is CASSPSGPPSF. CDR3 in DNA: TGTGCCAGCAGTCCCAGCGGGCCACCCTCCTTC.

In its sample, this clone was seen a few times. This chain joins TRBV25-1 and TRBJ1-4; weak D call: TRBD1 (6 bases). This CDR3 comprises 14 residues. Germline assignment: CDR1 MGHDK and CDR2 SYGVNS. Trimming pared 6 bases from V and 5 bases from J, leaving 13 bases between. The CDR3 here is CASRDSASNEKLFF. The CDR3 DNA follows: TGTGCCAGCAGGGACAGCGCCAGCAATGAAAAACTGTTTTTT.

The V and J genes are TRBV7-2 and TRBJ2-1; TRBD2 might be the D (6 bases). The CDR3 is 14 residues long. The V end lost 6 bases, the J end lost 8 bases, and 17 bases lay between the germline ends. The germline gives CDR1 SGHTA, CDR2 FQGNSA. The CDR3 loop reads CASSRERWGDEQFF. DNA of the CDR3: TGTGCCAGCAGTCGAGAGCGATGGGGGGATGAGCAGTTCTTC.

The J gene is TRBJ1-6, the V gene TRBV15; unclear D gene. The CDR3 runs 13 residues. The germline V gene encodes CDR1 LNHNV and CDR2 YYDKDF (reference sequence). The V gene lost 8 bases and the J gene lost 7 bases, with 12 bases spanning the gap. In DNA, the CDR3 is TGTGCCACCTCCGGGTCCTTAAATTCACCCCTCCACTTT. Its protein product is CATSGSLNSPLHF.

The J gene is TRBJ1-2, the V gene TRBV6-5; D might be TRBD1 (6 bases). The germline V and J ends were trimmed by 4 bases and 3 bases, with 12 bases remaining between them. The CDR3 extends over 14 amino acids. Germline V lookup: CDR1 MNHEY, CDR2 SVGAGI. CDR3 in DNA: TGTGCCAGCAGTTTAGGGGGGGGCGACTATGGCTACACCTTC. This gives the protein CASSLGGGDYGYTF.

The chain joins TRBV6-1 to TRBJ1-4; D is possibly TRBD1 (5 bases). Deletions cut 0 bases from V and 6 bases from J, with 14 bases between. Germline CDR1 and CDR2: MNHNS and SASEGT. The CDR3 is made up of 16 amino acids. DNA of the CDR3: TGTGCCAGCAGTGAAGCGCTCGGGCAGGGTTATGAAAAACTGTTTTTT. Encoded protein: CASSEALGQGYEKLFF.

This chain uses TRBV19 with TRBJ2-5; 9 bases are a match to TRBD2. The tail of the sequence fits TRBJ2-7 better, so the J call may be wrong. Per germline, CDR1 LNHDA and CDR2 SQIVND (reference sequence). The length of the CDR3 is 13 residues. DNA for the CDR3: TGTGCCAATAAGCGGGAGGACTCCTACGAGCAGTACTTC. It codes for CANKREDSYEQYF.

For the CDR3, the DNA is TGTGCCAGCAGCTTAATGCGAACAGGGAACACCGGGGAGCTGTTTTTT. This sequence encodes CASSLMRTGNTGELFF. The chain combines TRBV7-9 with TRBJ2-2; maybe TRBD1 (5 bases). The V end lost 2 bases, the J end lost 1 base, and 11 bases lay between the germline ends. In germline, CDR1 is SEHNR, CDR2 FQNEAQ (reference sequence). The CDR3 totals 16 residues.